This TCR beta chain was retrieved from a study of Ad26.COV2.S vaccination and SARS-CoV-2 variants. Overall study findings and caveats: Responses of T cells in total may have been underestimated by the TCR breadth and depth analyses.

Specified treatment: some 20 received Ad26.COV2.S at low or high dose, single or two shots; roughly 5 received placebo; per-sample allocation not given. Vaccine and placebo recipients were sampled on day 63 after the first injection. Its platform was an Ad26 vector, and its expressed antigen was Wuhan-strain SARS-CoV-2 spike. Germline CDR1 and CDR2: MNHEY and SMNVEV (reference sequence). V was pared by 5 bases and J by 0 bases, with 11 bases of the junction left unmatched. This CDR3 has 17 amino acids. To note about this clone: Its antigen is currently unknown.

Data came from immunoSEQ multiplex PCR; TCRdb stores just in-frame clones and leaves some out. The data contain about 400,000 clones, around 93% of them singletons. The TCR was taken from a person aged 18 to 65 who received the Ad26.COV2.S COVID-19 vaccine or a placebo. Sequenced material: peripheral blood, taken in a trial of Ad26.COV2.S vaccine versus placebo. This chain joins TRBV27 and TRBJ2-3, with 7 bases lining up with TRBD1. The CDR3 DNA reads as TGTGCCAGCAGTCATACGCCGGGACAGACTAGCACAGATACGCAGTATTTT. It is translated as CASSHTPGQTSTDTQYF.